Listed below are T cell receptor beta chains from one sample, sequenced in a study of blood T cell repertoires in COVID-19. Here immunoSEQ multiplex PCR was the method, and the copy in TCRdb shows in-frame clones only, minus some. The sample lists about 370,000 clones; about 89% were seen once. The specimen was PBMCs or T cells enriched from blood (not recorded which). These receptors originate from a woman in her forties who had been exposed to COVID-19. The CDR3 runs from the conserved cysteine through the conserved F or W. A D gene is named only where the DNA matches it firmly. The size of a clone is reported for some rows only, either as once, few or many, or as a class for expanded clones.

d_call: NA; j_call: TRBJ1-2; clone_size: NA; v_call: TRBV7-3; cdr3_nt: TGTGCCAGCAGCCCGGGGGTTAACTATGGCTACACCTTC; cdr3_aa: CASSPGVNYGYTF
d_call: NA; j_call: TRBJ1-5; clone_size: NA; v_call: TRBV7-9; cdr3_nt: TGTGCCAGCAGCTCCCGACAGGGCAATCAGCCCCAGCATTTT; cdr3_aa: CASSSRQGNQPQHF
d_call: NA; j_call: TRBJ1-4; clone_size: NA; v_call: TRBV5-1; cdr3_nt: TGCGCCAGCAGCTTTGATAACGGAGCAACTAATGAAAAACTGTTTTTT; cdr3_aa: CASSFDNGATNEKLFF
d_call: TRBD1; j_call: TRBJ2-5; clone_size: NA; v_call: TRBV7-2; cdr3_nt: TGTGCCAGCAGCTTGGGCAGGGGGCTAGGTGGGACCCAGTACTTC; cdr3_aa: CASSLGRGLGGTQYF
d_call: TRBD1; j_call: TRBJ1-6; clone_size: few; v_call: TRBV30; cdr3_nt: TGTGCAGTACAGGGGCCACCAAATTCACCCCTCCACTTT; cdr3_aa: CAVQGPPNSPLHF
d_call: TRBD1; j_call: TRBJ1-2; clone_size: NA; v_call: TRBV5-1; cdr3_nt: TGCGCCAGCAGCCAGGGACAGGGCTTTGGCTACACCTTC; cdr3_aa: CASSQGQGFGYTF
d_call: TRBD2; j_call: TRBJ2-1; clone_size: NA; v_call: TRBV9; cdr3_nt: TGTGCCAGCAGCGGCGGGGGGACTTACAATGAGCAGTTCTTC; cdr3_aa: CASSGGGTYNEQFF
d_call: NA; j_call: TRBJ2-1; clone_size: few; v_call: TRBV5-1; cdr3_nt: TGCGCCAGCAGCTTTCAGGAGGGGGGACAGTACAATGAGCAGTTCTTC; cdr3_aa: CASSFQEGGQYNEQFF
d_call: NA; j_call: TRBJ1-2; clone_size: NA; v_call: TRBV28; cdr3_nt: TGTGCCAGCAGTTTAGGGGGGGCGCGAGGCTACACCTTC; cdr3_aa: CASSLGGARGYTF
d_call: NA; j_call: TRBJ2-2; clone_size: NA; v_call: TRBV30; cdr3_nt: TGTGCCTGGAGTCACCCGGGACTTTACACCGGGGAGCTGTTTTTT; cdr3_aa: CAWSHPGLYTGELFF
d_call: TRBD2; j_call: TRBJ2-3; clone_size: NA; v_call: TRBV5-1; cdr3_nt: TGCGCCAGCAGCTTGGAGGTTAGCGGGGGCACAGATACGCAGTATTTT; cdr3_aa: CASSLEVSGGTDTQYF
d_call: TRBD1; j_call: TRBJ1-5; clone_size: NA; v_call: TRBV2; cdr3_nt: TGTGCCAGCAGGGGTCCCGGGACAGGGGGCAGTCAGCCCCAGCATTTT; cdr3_aa: CASRGPGTGGSQPQHF
d_call: NA; j_call: TRBJ1-1; clone_size: NA; v_call: TRBV11-2; cdr3_nt: TGTGCCAGCGGTTCAACGAGGGCCCTAGCTTTCTTT; cdr3_aa: CASGSTRALAFF
d_call: NA; j_call: TRBJ2-3; clone_size: NA; v_call: TRBV30; cdr3_nt: TGTGCCTGGAGTGTTGGGGACGGGGGGCAGTATTTT; cdr3_aa: CAWSVGDGGQYF
d_call: TRBD1; j_call: TRBJ1-6; clone_size: NA; v_call: TRBV6-6; cdr3_nt: TGTGCCAGCAGTTACAGGGGGCCGAGTGGGTCACCCCTCCACTTT; cdr3_aa: CASSYRGPSGSPLHF
d_call: NA; j_call: TRBJ2-2; clone_size: NA; v_call: TRBV2; cdr3_nt: TGTGCCAGCACCAGACTAGGGGCGGACGGGGAGCTGTTTTTT; cdr3_aa: CASTRLGADGELFF
d_call: NA; j_call: TRBJ1-1; clone_size: NA; v_call: TRBV3-1/TRBV3-2; cdr3_nt: TGTGCCAGCAGCCAAGGGCAGGGTAACACTGAAGCTTTCTTT; cdr3_aa: CASSQGQGNTEAFF
d_call: TRBD1; j_call: TRBJ2-3; clone_size: NA; v_call: TRBV7-2; cdr3_nt: TGTGCCAGCAGCCTCCGACAGGGGATATCAGATACGCAGTATTTT; cdr3_aa: CASSLRQGISDTQYF
d_call: NA; j_call: TRBJ1-1; clone_size: NA; v_call: TRBV7-9; cdr3_nt: TGTGCCAGCGGCCCCGGCTGGGCGAGTAACACTGAAGCTTTCTTT; cdr3_aa: CASGPGWASNTEAFF
d_call: NA; j_call: TRBJ1-1; clone_size: NA; v_call: TRBV12-3/TRBV12-4; cdr3_nt: TGTGCCAGCAGCCCTCTCGAGACTGAAGCTTTCTTT; cdr3_aa: CASSPLETEAFF
d_call: NA; j_call: TRBJ1-6; clone_size: NA; v_call: TRBV6-1; cdr3_nt: TGTGCCAGCAGTGAAGCCAACAGGGTGGGAAATTCACCCCTCCACTTT; cdr3_aa: CASSEANRVGNSPLHF
d_call: NA; j_call: TRBJ1-5; clone_size: NA; v_call: TRBV11-2; cdr3_nt: TGTGCCAGCAGCTTAGACAGGGGGCCCCAGCATTTT; cdr3_aa: CASSLDRGPQHF
d_call: NA; j_call: TRBJ2-3; clone_size: NA; v_call: TRBV9; cdr3_nt: TGTGCCAGCAGCTTCCGGCAGGCAGATACGCAGTATTTT; cdr3_aa: CASSFRQADTQYF
d_call: NA; j_call: TRBJ1-1; clone_size: NA; v_call: TRBV29-1; cdr3_nt: TGCAGCGTTGTCGTGCAGGGCCAGAACACTGAAGCTTTCTTT; cdr3_aa: CSVVVQGQNTEAFF
d_call: NA; j_call: TRBJ1-4; clone_size: NA; v_call: TRBV3-1/TRBV3-2; cdr3_nt: TGTGCCAGCAGCCAAGATGGGGGGGCTAATGAAAAACTGTTTTTT; cdr3_aa: CASSQDGGANEKLFF
d_call: NA; j_call: TRBJ2-7; clone_size: NA; v_call: TRBV7-5; cdr3_nt: TGTGCCAGAAGTTCCGGGACAGCCGTCTACGAGCAGTACTTC; cdr3_aa: CARSSGTAVYEQYF
d_call: NA; j_call: TRBJ1-5; clone_size: NA; v_call: TRBV27; cdr3_nt: TGTGCCAGCAGTCTTACACAGGGTCCGTTACAGCCCCAGCATTTT; cdr3_aa: CASSLTQGPLQPQHF
d_call: NA; j_call: TRBJ1-2; clone_size: once; v_call: TRBV18; cdr3_nt: TGTGCCAGCTCACCGTCAACGGACTATGGCTACACCTTC; cdr3_aa: CASSPSTDYGYTF
d_call: TRBD1; j_call: TRBJ2-5; clone_size: NA; v_call: TRBV5-5; cdr3_nt: TGTGCCAGCAGCCTCGTCCCCCCCCTCGGGACAGCACAAGAGACCCAGTACTTC; cdr3_aa: CASSLVPPLGTAQETQYF
d_call: TRBD2; j_call: TRBJ2-1; clone_size: once; v_call: TRBV5-4; cdr3_nt: TGTGCCAGCAGCTTGGTGGTACTAGCGGGGAATCACAATGAGCAGTTCTTC; cdr3_aa: CASSLVVLAGNHNEQFF
d_call: NA; j_call: TRBJ1-1; clone_size: NA; v_call: TRBV7-6; cdr3_nt: TGTGCCAGCAGCTTGGGCCTCGCGGCTTTCTTT; cdr3_aa: CASSLGLAAFF
d_call: TRBD2; j_call: TRBJ2-2; clone_size: few; v_call: TRBV11-3; cdr3_nt: TGTGCCAGCAGCCCCACCCGGCGGGAGTGGTCCGGGGAGCTGTTTTTT; cdr3_aa: CASSPTRREWSGELFF
d_call: NA; j_call: TRBJ2-7; clone_size: NA; v_call: TRBV4-3; cdr3_nt: TGCGCCAGCAGCCAAGAAATTGTATCCTACGAGCAGTACTTC; cdr3_aa: CASSQEIVSYEQYF
d_call: NA; j_call: TRBJ1-2; clone_size: NA; v_call: TRBV12-5; cdr3_nt: TGTGCTAGTGGTTCCCCCACGGCTAACTATGGCTACACCTTC; cdr3_aa: CASGSPTANYGYTF
d_call: TRBD1; j_call: TRBJ1-2; clone_size: NA; v_call: TRBV10-3; cdr3_nt: TGTGCCATCAGTGAGACGACAGGGGGTGGTGGTGGCTACACCTTC; cdr3_aa: CAISETTGGGGGYTF
d_call: NA; j_call: TRBJ2-1; clone_size: NA; v_call: TRBV9; cdr3_nt: TGTGCCAGCACCCCGAGTGGGGGCCGCAACAATGAGCAGTTCTTC; cdr3_aa: CASTPSGGRNNEQFF
d_call: TRBD1; j_call: TRBJ1-6; clone_size: NA; v_call: TRBV6-5; cdr3_nt: TGTGCCAGCATGGGGGCAGGGACAGGGAATTCACCCCTCCACTTT; cdr3_aa: CASMGAGTGNSPLHF
d_call: TRBD1; j_call: TRBJ1-2; clone_size: NA; v_call: TRBV2; cdr3_nt: TGTGCCAGCTCTGGGACAGGTTATGGCTACACCTTC; cdr3_aa: CASSGTGYGYTF
d_call: NA; j_call: TRBJ1-3; clone_size: once; v_call: TRBV7-8; cdr3_nt: TGTGCCAGCAGCTCGGTACAGGGACGCTCTGGAAACACCATATATTTT; cdr3_aa: CASSSVQGRSGNTIYF
d_call: TRBD1; j_call: TRBJ1-6; clone_size: NA; v_call: TRBV2; cdr3_nt: TGTGCCAGTGGGACAGATTATAATTCACCCCTCCACTTT; cdr3_aa: CASGTDYNSPLHF
d_call: NA; j_call: TRBJ1-3; clone_size: NA; v_call: TRBV20-1; cdr3_nt: TGCAGTGCTAGTATTCCCGATGCGGGAAACACCATATATTTT; cdr3_aa: CSASIPDAGNTIYF
d_call: NA; j_call: TRBJ2-1; clone_size: NA; v_call: TRBV18; cdr3_nt: TGTGCCAGCTCACCACGGCAGGGGAGCTACAATGAGCAGTTCTTC; cdr3_aa: CASSPRQGSYNEQFF
d_call: TRBD1; j_call: TRBJ1-1; clone_size: NA; v_call: TRBV19; cdr3_nt: TGTGCCAGTAGTACCGACAGGGACACTGAAGCTTTCTTT; cdr3_aa: CASSTDRDTEAFF
d_call: NA; j_call: TRBJ1-1; clone_size: NA; v_call: TRBV19; cdr3_nt: TGTGCCAGTAGTCAGAGGCTTCGGGACACTGAAGCTTTCTTT; cdr3_aa: CASSQRLRDTEAFF
d_call: TRBD2; j_call: TRBJ2-7; clone_size: NA; v_call: TRBV5-4; cdr3_nt: TGTGCCAGCAGCTTGGCTAGCGGGGTGCACTACGAGCAGTACTTC; cdr3_aa: CASSLASGVHYEQYF
d_call: NA; j_call: TRBJ1-5; clone_size: NA; v_call: TRBV19; cdr3_nt: TGTGCCAGTAGGGAGTATAGCAATCAGCCCCAGCATTTT; cdr3_aa: CASREYSNQPQHF
d_call: TRBD1; j_call: TRBJ1-1; clone_size: once; v_call: TRBV15; cdr3_nt: TGTGCCACCAGCCGGGACAGGGGGCACACTGAAGCTTTCTTT; cdr3_aa: CATSRDRGHTEAFF